This T cell receptor beta chain was captured in a study of CD8+CD57+ T cells in acquired aplastic anemia. At the level of the study: Sequencing produced an average of approximately 11 million reads per healthy donor for CD4+ cells. Study-wide results and caveats: Simpson's diversity of CD8+ cells was not significantly different in patients compared with controls. Patients and controls shared some 30 CD8+ CDR3 sequences, highly expressed in patients.

Points on this clonotype: The antigen is unknown.

Germline V CDR1 and CDR2: DFQATT, SNEGSKA (reference sequence). V dropped 7 bases and J dropped 4 bases, with 11 bases sitting between them. The CDR3 is 11 residues long. The TCR beta profiling, which covered VDJ combination and CDR3 sequence, was carried out using genomic DNA as the template. One entry per CDR3 protein, called by TCRdb with MiXCR from the reads. The profile covers some 170,000 distinct CDR3 sequences, with approximately 40% appearing a single time and approximately 1.1% taken by the ten largest. Sequenced sample: sorted CD4+, CD8+, or CD8+CD57+ T cells (not recorded which) from PBMCs. V is TRBV20-1 and J is TRBJ2-7; D might be TRBD1 (5 bases). The sequence came from a human donor in good health. The CDR3 coding sequence is TGCAGTGTCGATCCAGGGTACGAGCAGTACTTC. It translates to CSVDPGYEQYF.